Listed here is a single T cell receptor (beta chain). Its antigen is not identified. Sequenced by immunoSEQ multiplex PCR; TCRdb stores in-frame clones only, minus some. This table has about 78,000 clones, 90% to 96% appearing once. These data originate in a study of cytomegalovirus exposure and HLA in healthy donors. About the study: A subsequent analysis reported that the 120 validation repertoires were produced on the same platform that had also been used for the approximately 700 first-cohort repertoires.

CDR3 length equals 15 residues. Per germline, CDR1 SEHNR and CDR2 FQNEAQ (reference sequence). Trimming cost V 5 bases and J 6 bases, with 20 bases left between them. The study, taken as a whole, reports: The majority of TCR sequences were rare, yet some public TCRs appeared in many donors. Per published reports, the classifier diagnosed cytomegalovirus status with high specificity and sensitivity.

The sequence was collected from a man aged 18 to 30 in good health and CMV-seropositive. The sequenced material came from PBMCs. The rearrangement links TRBV7-9 to TRBJ2-7; unclear D gene. The CDR3 is CASSKEAGRGLEQYF. The CDR3 DNA reads as TGTGCCAGCAGCAAAGAGGCCGGTAGAGGTCTCGAGCAGTACTTC.